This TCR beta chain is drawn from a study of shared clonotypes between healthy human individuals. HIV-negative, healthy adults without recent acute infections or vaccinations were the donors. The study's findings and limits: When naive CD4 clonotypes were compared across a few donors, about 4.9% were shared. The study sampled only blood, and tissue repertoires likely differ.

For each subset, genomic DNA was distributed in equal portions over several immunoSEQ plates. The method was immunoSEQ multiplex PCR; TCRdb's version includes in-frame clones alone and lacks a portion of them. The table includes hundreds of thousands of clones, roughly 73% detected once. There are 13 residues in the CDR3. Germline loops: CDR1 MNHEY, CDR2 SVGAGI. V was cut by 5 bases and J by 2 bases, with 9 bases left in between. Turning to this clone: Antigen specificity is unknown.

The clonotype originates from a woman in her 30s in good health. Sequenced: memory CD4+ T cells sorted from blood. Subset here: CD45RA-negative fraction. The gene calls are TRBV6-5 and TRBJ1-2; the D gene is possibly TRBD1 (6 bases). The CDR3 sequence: CASSLQGNYGYTF. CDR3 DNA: TGTGCCAGCAGTCTGCAGGGGAACTATGGCTACACCTTC.